The entry below describes one TCR beta chain. This clone appeared once. Its antigen is currently not known. Qualities for individual bases were not recorded, and no much larger clone is one base off. The junction shows trimming of 10 bases on V and 6 bases on J, and the gene matches do not reach 9 bases of it. In the germline V gene, CDR1 corresponds to SGHVS and CDR2 to FQNEAQ. Its CDR3 holds 13 amino acids, cysteine through phenylalanine. Only CDR3 DNA remains: 39 bases, in frame from the first base. These data originate in a study of graft-versus-host responses after intestinal transplantation (dated by TCRdb to the early 2020s). About the full investigation: Multivisceral, liver-intestinal, or isolated intestinal transplants were received by the recipients. A peak of at least 4% donor T cells among recipient peripheral blood mononuclear cells was the definition used for donor T cell macrochimerism. To identify alloreactive clones, pre-transplant mixed lymphocyte reaction products were sequenced and compared with unstimulated pre-transplant donor and recipient T cells. A cohort of roughly 25 intestinal transplant recipients, including one retransplant, was enrolled, and a few patients lacking pretransplant specimens were excluded. Rather than being sequenced by the commercial service, samples from a few later patients were sequenced in-house on an Illumina MiSeq and processed with MiXCR. All recipients received anti-thymocyte globulin induction followed by maintenance tacrolimus and steroids for roughly 3 years. Bulk TCR-beta CDR3 sequencing was used to track graft-versus-host and host-versus-graft alloreactive T cell clones in the graft, circulation and bone marrow after intestinal transplantation. Overall results and qualifications from the work: In the allografts of patients with donor T cell macrochimerism, GvH to HvG T cell clonal ratios were high. Conclusions were limited by the relatively low number and heterogeneity of intestinal transplant patients. Early after transplant, peak levels of circulating GvH clones were found to be associated with declines in HvG clones. GvH clones were found in recipient bone marrow, and some of the GvH clones appeared earlier in ileal mucosa or blood, which is consistent with an intestinal mucosal origin.

Library preparation employed the immunoSEQ multiplex PCR assay. For most patients, genomic DNA was isolated using the Qiagen DNeasy Blood and Tissue Kit and was shipped frozen to Adaptive Biotechnologies for TCR sequencing. Adaptive Biotechnologies carried out high-throughput TCR-beta CDR3 sequencing of genomic DNA for most patients. On the authors' methods: Adaptive's ImmunoSEQ software was the source of the TCR sequencing data for about 18 patients, while a few other patients were processed with MiXCR and VDJtools. To correct CD4 versus CD8 sorting errors, any sequence found in both subsets at a frequency ratio below 5:1 was removed. CDR3 nucleotide sequences shared between donor and recipient were removed because the origin of such sequences could not be assigned. To be classed as alloreactive, a clone needed at least 2-fold expansion over unstimulated cells and a minimum CFSE-low frequency of 0.002% (template counts) or 0.001% (read counts). Clones were considered mappable if detected in sequenced pre-transplant spleen, lymph node, or MLR CFSE-low populations of the donor or recipient. Cumulative frequency of alloreactive clones was calculated as a percentage of all sequences weighted by copy number. Imported from immuneACCESS, the table was reduced by TCRdb to in-frame sequences with V and J called. These copies leave out some clones; in studies compared against another copy, an unresolved V gene accounts for under half, and the cause of the remainder is not known. Clonal size and the V and J genes are those of that table, whereas D and trimming came from the DNA. The table for this sample lists more than 65,000 clones; roughly 88% of them were counted only once. Roughly 1.3% of the sample is held by the ten biggest clonotypes.

Per the publication, the time point label means: cells obtained before transplantation from donor or recipient. CD3+CD4+ and CD3+CD8+ populations were FACS-sorted from unstimulated pre-transplant donor and recipient cells taken from spleen or lymph nodes. The clonotype was recovered from a human donor who received an intestinal transplant. The rearrangement combines TRBV7-8 with TRBJ2-3, with 8 junctional bases fitting TRBD1. This sample comprised unstimulated CD8+ T cells sorted from spleen or lymph node cells, obtained before intestinal transplant. The CDR3 here reads CATRQGLVDTQYF. The DNA sequence is as follows: TGTGCCACCCGACAGGGGCTGGTGGATACGCAGTATTTT.